This T cell receptor (beta chain) was captured in a study of T cell responses to AZD1222 COVID-19 vaccine. Clones were read by immunoSEQ multiplex PCR, and TCRdb kept only the in-frame ones, dropping some. Altogether more than 80,000 clones are present, nearly 90% being singletons, with the ten largest covering approximately 5.5%. This receptor was identified in an adult in good health. The sample here was peripheral blood, taken on day 0 of AZD1222 vaccination.

The CDR3 sequence is CASSSTGVQNSPLHF. CDR3 bases: TGCGCCAGCAGCTCAACGGGAGTTCAGAATTCACCCCTCCACTTT. The genes are TRBV5-1 and TRBJ1-6; D remains unclear. The CDR3 covers 15 residues. Trimming removed 3 bases from V and 7 bases from J, with 14 bases in between. In germline, CDR1 is SGHRS, CDR2 YFSETQ.